These 10 T cell receptor beta chains were sequenced from one sample in a study of T cells in narcolepsy. The assay was immunoSEQ multiplex PCR, and TCRdb's table has in-frame clones only and misses some. The sample includes 25,000 to 35,000 clones, approximately 87% of them seen just once. The sequenced sample consisted of CD45RA- memory CD4+ T cells from PBMCs. The receptor source for this set is a human donor with narcolepsy.

CDR3 residues: CASKGVWWGSSYEQYF. CDR3 bases: TGTGCCAGCAAAGGGGTATGGTGGGGGAGCTCCTACGAGCAGTACTTC. The chain joins TRBV2 to TRBJ2-7; possibly TRBD1 or TRBD2 for D (5 bases each). The V end lost 7 bases, the J end lost 0 bases, and 19 bases lay between the germline ends. Germline V lookup: CDR1 SNHLY, CDR2 FYNNEI. This CDR3 has 16 residues.

This clone has more than one count but fewer than ten. The chain joins TRBV6-6 to TRBJ2-4; D gene uncertain. The CDR3 is made up of 13 amino acids. V gave up 0 bases and J gave up 8 bases, with 8 bases separating them. Per germline, CDR1 MNHNY and CDR2 SVGAGI (reference sequence). The CDR3 protein is CASSYSRGDIQYF. The CDR3 DNA reads as TGTGCCAGCAGTTACTCGCGTGGGGACATTCAGTACTTC.

The chain employs TRBV4-2 and TRBJ2-7; unclear D gene. CDR3 size: 13 residues. Trimming removed 1 base at V and 2 bases at J, with 6 bases between. CDR1 is LGHNA and CDR2 is YNFKEQ in the germline V gene. The CDR3 region has the DNA TGTGCCAGCAGCCAAGTAGCTGCCTACGAGCAGTACTTC. This gives the protein CASSQVAAYEQYF.

This clone was seen a handful of times. This chain uses TRBV28 with TRBJ2-7; the match to TRBD1 covers 8 bases. Germline trimming cut 7 bases from V and 2 bases from J; bases unmatched to any gene: 7. From germline, CDR1 is MDHEN and CDR2 SYDVKM. CDR3 length equals 14 residues. The CDR3 is CASTAGTGTYEQYF. In nucleotides, the CDR3 is TGTGCCAGCACCGCCGGGACAGGTACCTACGAGCAGTACTTC.

This rearrangement joins TRBV6-4 to TRBJ2-1, with D uncertain. Germline CDR1 reads MRHNA; CDR2 reads SNTAGT. V shed 2 bases and J shed 8 bases, with 16 bases lying between them. The CDR3 consists of 15 residues. The CDR3 reads CASSDLPTLVYEQFF. In nucleotides, the CDR3 is TGTGCCAGCAGTGACCTCCCCACTTTAGTCTATGAGCAGTTCTTC.

V usage is TRBV10-2 and J usage is TRBJ1-4; 7 bases fit TRBD1. Germline V CDR1 and CDR2: WSHSY, SAAADI. The CDR3 totals 15 residues. Trimming took 6 bases from V and 2 from J; bases not matched to a gene: 6. The CDR3 sequence is CASSAETGTNEKLFF. The CDR3 bases are TGCGCCAGCAGCGCCGAGACAGGGACTAATGAAAAACTGTTTTTT.

The V call is TRBV28, the J call TRBJ1-2, with a tentative D call TRBD1 (5 bases). Germline assignment: CDR1 MDHEN and CDR2 SYDVKM. Deletions cut 7 bases from V and 10 bases from J, with 16 bases between. The CDR3 consists of 12 residues. CDR3 amino acids: CASKPQGLDYTF. The CDR3 nucleotides are TGTGCCAGCAAACCCCAGGGCTTAGACTACACCTTC.

This chain links TRBV5-1 with TRBJ1-3; 7 bases align to TRBD1. V was clipped by 4 bases and J by 0 bases; unmatched bases: 4. Germline lookup yields CDR1 SGHRS and CDR2 YFSETQ. The CDR3 is 15 residues long. The DNA of the CDR3 is TGCGCCAGCAGCAGGGGGACAGACTCTGGAAACACCATATATTTT. Protein sequence: CASSRGTDSGNTIYF.

The V gene is TRBV7-8, the J gene TRBJ2-3; D ambiguous. Deletions cut 5 bases from V and 2 bases from J, with 8 bases between. Per germline, CDR1 SGHVS and CDR2 FQNEAQ. The CDR3 spans 13 residues. The CDR3 protein is CASSPSFTDTQYF. CDR3 nucleotides: TGTGCCAGCAGCCCTTCTTTCACAGATACGCAGTATTTT.

This chain connects TRBV7-2 to TRBJ1-1; perhaps TRBD1 as D (5 bases). The germline gives CDR1 SGHTA, CDR2 FQGNSA. The CDR3 is made up of 14 amino acids. V gave up 6 bases and J gave up 2 bases, with 13 bases separating them. The CDR3 loop is CASSKEGLNTEAFF. In nucleotides, the CDR3 is TGTGCCAGCAGTAAAGAGGGACTAAACACTGAAGCTTTCTTT. The variable domain in full, with the rest retrieved from reference TRBV7-2 and TRBJ1-1, is GAGVSQSPSNKVTEKGKDVELRCDPISGHTALYWYRQSLGQGLEFLIYFQGNSAPDKSGLPSDRFSAERTGGSVSTLTIQRTQQEDSAVYLCASSKEGLNTEAFFGQGTRLTVV.